The 12 T cell receptor beta chains presented below share a single source sample, sequenced in a study of blood T cell repertoires in COVID-19. Generated by immunoSEQ multiplex PCR, the TCRdb table keeps only in-frame clones and is missing some. The sample records about 210,000 clones, about 82% being singletons. Sequencing was done on a sample of peripheral blood. All receptors derive from a man in his fifties or sixties with COVID-19, enrolled during active disease.

This sequence joins TRBV3-1 (or the pseudogene TRBV3-2) and TRBJ1-5, with TRBD1 identical over 9 bases. With 4 bases clipped from V and 6 bases from J, the junction kept 4 bases outside the gene matches. The CDR3 is 14 residues long. Germline V CDR1 and CDR2: LGHDT, YNNKEL (reference sequence). Here the CDR3 DNA reads TGTGCCAGCAGCCGAGGGACAGGGAGTCAGCCCCAGCATTTT. Translating it yields CASSRGTGSQPQHF.

This clone has a handful of counts. The chain has TRBV4-1 and TRBJ2-7; D is possibly TRBD1 (5 bases). V was pared by 2 bases and J by 2 bases, with 7 bases between. Germline CDR1 reads MGHRA; CDR2 reads YSYEKL. The CDR3 has 13 residues. Here the CDR3 reads CASSQQGTYEQYF. CDR3 nucleotides: TGCGCCAGCAGCCAACAGGGCACCTACGAGCAGTACTTC.

The chain links TRBV6-6 to TRBJ1-3; TRBD1 matches at 10 bases. The CDR3 sequence is 16 residues long. Per germline, CDR1 MNHNY and CDR2 SVGAGI (reference sequence). Trimming took 2 bases from V and 3 from J; bases not matched to a gene: 4. CDR3 nucleotides: TGTGCCAGCAGTTACCCCGGGACAGGGGATGGAAACACCATATATTTT. It specifies CASSYPGTGDGNTIYF.

This clone was detected only once. V gene TRBV4-3 combines with J gene TRBJ1-2; tentative D call: TRBD1 (6 bases). V was trimmed by 3 bases and J by 4 bases, leaving 15 bases between them. Germline CDR1 LGHNA, CDR2 YSLEER. The CDR3 totals 15 residues. CDR3 bases: TGCGCCAGCAGCCAGTCAGGGGTAAAAGTCTATGGCTACACCTTC. It encodes CASSQSGVKVYGYTF.

This CDR3 is CASTWGRLNTEAFF. The CDR3 coding sequence is TGTGCCAGCACCTGGGGGAGGTTGAACACTGAAGCTTTCTTT. The chain employs TRBV6-5 and TRBJ1-1; tentatively, D is TRBD1 (5 bases). Germline CDR1 is MNHEY and CDR2 is SVGAGI. The V gene lost 7 bases and the J gene lost 0 bases, with 12 bases spanning the gap. The length of the CDR3 is 14 residues.

The chain joins TRBV5-4 to TRBJ1-2; perhaps TRBD1 as D (6 bases). V shed 3 bases and J shed 4 bases, with 10 bases lying between them. The CDR3 runs 13 residues. The germline CDR1 and CDR2 sequences are SGHNT and YYREEE (reference sequence). The CDR3 region is CASSSQGSYGYTF. The CDR3 region has the DNA TGTGCCAGCAGCTCGCAGGGGTCCTATGGCTACACCTTC.

This clone came up once. V gene TRBV3-1 (or the pseudogene TRBV3-2) combines with J gene TRBJ2-3; 7 positions agree with TRBD2. The CDR3 length is 16 residues. Looked up from germline, CDR1 is LGHDT and CDR2 is YNNKEL (reference sequence). With V trimmed by 3 bases and J by 1 base, 7 bases remained unmatched. CDR3 nucleotides: TGTGCCAGCAGCCACCGAGGCGGGAGCGGCACAGATACGCAGTATTTT. It is translated as CASSHRGGSGTDTQYF.

The rearrangement uses TRBV28 and TRBJ2-2; 8 bases fit TRBD1. Trimming removed 6 bases from V and 14 bases from J; junction bases left unmatched: 8. CDR3 length: 12 amino acids. Germline V gives CDR1 MDHEN, CDR2 SYDVKM. The DNA for the CDR3 is TGTGCCAGCAGATACCGTGACAGGGGACTGTTTTTT. Its protein is CASRYRDRGLFF.

The genes are TRBV28 and TRBJ2-1; TRBD2 matches 9 bases. Trimming took 2 bases from V and 6 from J; bases not matched to a gene: 5. Germline assignment: CDR1 MDHEN and CDR2 SYDVKM. This CDR3 contains 15 residues. CDR3 sequence reads: CASSLVAGEGNEQFF. CDR3 bases: TGTGCCAGCAGTTTAGTAGCGGGAGAGGGCAATGAGCAGTTCTTC.

The V gene is TRBV20-1, the J gene TRBJ1-6; no reliable D call. From germline, CDR1 is DFQATT and CDR2 SNEGSKA (reference sequence). V gave up 3 bases and J gave up 12 bases, with 9 bases separating them. CDR3 length equals 11 residues. The CDR3 is CSARETGPLHF. The CDR3 bases are TGCAGTGCTAGGGAGACTGGACCCCTCCACTTT.

This clone was detected a few times. The rearrangement links TRBV2 to TRBJ2-1; TRBD2 matches 13 bases. CDR1 SNHLY and CDR2 FYNNEI come from the germline V gene. This CDR3 contains 15 residues. The ends lost 2 bases at V and 9 bases at J; junction bases unmatched: 4. CDR3 in amino acids: CASSELGLAGAEQFF. The CDR3 DNA follows: TGTGCCAGCAGTGAACTCGGACTAGCGGGAGCTGAGCAGTTCTTC.

The chain links TRBV2 to TRBJ1-5, with 7 bases identical to TRBD1. Germline lookup yields CDR1 SNHLY and CDR2 FYNNEI. With 2 bases clipped from V and 4 bases from J, the junction kept 5 bases outside the gene matches. The CDR3 sequence is 15 residues long. The CDR3 here is CASSENRGWNQPQHF. In DNA form, the CDR3 reads TGTGCCAGCAGTGAAAACAGGGGCTGGAATCAGCCCCAGCATTTT. Variable domain in full (rest from reference TRBV2 and TRBJ1-5): EPEVTQTPSHQVTQMGQEVILRCVPISNHLYFYWYRQILGQKVEFLVSFYNNEISEKSEIFDDQFSVERPDGSNFTLKIRSTKLEDSAMYFCASSENRGWNQPQHFGDGTRLSIL.